This T cell receptor (beta chain) originates from a study of T cells after posttransplantation cyclophosphamide. Method: immunoSEQ multiplex PCR; TCRdb's copy keeps in-frame clones and lacks some. The sample presents tens of thousands of clones, none singletons. Notes on the study in general: Recipient CMV seropositivity and CMV reactivation strongly tracked TRB clonality. Later post-transplant blood repertoires were often dominated by donor CD8+ memory clones. Blood and skin or GI T cell repertoires showed limited TRB overlap.

This clone has a count of ten or more. Its antigen is as yet unknown. This CDR3 contains 16 residues. The V gene lost 0 bases and the J gene lost 0 bases, with 11 bases spanning the gap. From germline, CDR1 is LGHNA and CDR2 YNFKEQ. The V and J genes are TRBV4-2 and TRBJ1-2; no clear D gene. Sequencing was performed on PBMCs. This sequence originates from a man aged 35-49 years in good health, CMV-negative, and a related stem cell transplant donor. CDR3: CASSQDRGGPNYGYTF. For the CDR3, the DNA is TGTGCCAGCAGCCAAGACCGGGGAGGACCTAACTATGGCTACACCTTC.